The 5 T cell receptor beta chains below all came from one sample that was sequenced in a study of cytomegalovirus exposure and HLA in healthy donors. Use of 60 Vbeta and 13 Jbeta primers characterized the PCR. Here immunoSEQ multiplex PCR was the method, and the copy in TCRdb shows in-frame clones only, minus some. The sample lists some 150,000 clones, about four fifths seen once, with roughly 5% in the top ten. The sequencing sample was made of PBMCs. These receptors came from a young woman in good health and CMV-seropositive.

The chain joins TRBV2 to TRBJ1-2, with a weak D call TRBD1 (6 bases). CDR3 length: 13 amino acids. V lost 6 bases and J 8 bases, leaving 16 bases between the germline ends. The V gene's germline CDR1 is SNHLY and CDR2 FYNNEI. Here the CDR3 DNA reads TGTGCCAGCAGGGACAGCCCCACTGACGGCTACACCTTC. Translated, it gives CASRDSPTDGYTF.

CDR3 nucleotide sequence: TGTGCCAGCAGTCCTTCTCTCTTTACTACCCGGACAGGGGATTTACGGCGGGCCAAAAACATTCAGTACTTC. Its protein product is CASSPSLFTTRTGDLRRAKNIQYF. The chain has TRBV2 and TRBJ2-4, with 9 bases lining up with TRBD1. Germline CDR1 and CDR2: SNHLY and FYNNEI. V was clipped by 5 bases and J by 1 base; unmatched bases: 30. The CDR3 sequence is 24 residues long.

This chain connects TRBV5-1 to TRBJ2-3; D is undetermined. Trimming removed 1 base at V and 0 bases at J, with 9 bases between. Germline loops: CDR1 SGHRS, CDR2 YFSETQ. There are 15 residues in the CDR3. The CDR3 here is CASSLTTASTDTQYF. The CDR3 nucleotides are TGCGCCAGCAGCTTGACAACAGCTAGCACAGATACGCAGTATTTT. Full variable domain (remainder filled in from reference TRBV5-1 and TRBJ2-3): KAGVTQTPRYLIKTRGQQVTLSCSPISGHRSVSWYQQTPGQGLQFLFEYFSETQRNKGNFPGRFSGRQFSNSRSEMNVSTLELGDSALYLCASSLTTASTDTQYFGPGTRLTVL.

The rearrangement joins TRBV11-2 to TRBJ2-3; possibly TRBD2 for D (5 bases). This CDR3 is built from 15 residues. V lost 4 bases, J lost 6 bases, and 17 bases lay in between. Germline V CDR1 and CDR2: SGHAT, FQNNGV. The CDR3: CASSWTGGFVDTQYF. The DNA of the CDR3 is TGTGCCAGCAGCTGGACTGGCGGATTCGTGGATACGCAGTATTTT.

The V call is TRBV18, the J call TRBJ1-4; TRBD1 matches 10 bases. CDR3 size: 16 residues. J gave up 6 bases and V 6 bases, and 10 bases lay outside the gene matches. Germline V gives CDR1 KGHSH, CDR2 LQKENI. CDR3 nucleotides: TGTGCCAGCTCCCGGGACAGGGGCAATTGGGATGAAAAACTGTTTTTT. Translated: CASSRDRGNWDEKLFF.